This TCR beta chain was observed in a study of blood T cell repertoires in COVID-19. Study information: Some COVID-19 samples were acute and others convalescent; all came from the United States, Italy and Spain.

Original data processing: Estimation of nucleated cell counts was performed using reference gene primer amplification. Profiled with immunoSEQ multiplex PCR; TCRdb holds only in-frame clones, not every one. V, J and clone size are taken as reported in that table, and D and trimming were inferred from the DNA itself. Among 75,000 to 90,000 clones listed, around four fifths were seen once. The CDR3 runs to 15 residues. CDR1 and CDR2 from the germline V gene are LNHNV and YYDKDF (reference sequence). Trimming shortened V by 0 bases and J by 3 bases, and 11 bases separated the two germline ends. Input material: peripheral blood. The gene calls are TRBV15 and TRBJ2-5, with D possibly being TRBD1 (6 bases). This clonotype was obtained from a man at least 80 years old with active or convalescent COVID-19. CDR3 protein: CATSRDPGAKETQYF. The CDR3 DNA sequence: TGTGCCACCAGCAGAGATCCAGGGGCAAAAGAGACCCAGTACTTC.